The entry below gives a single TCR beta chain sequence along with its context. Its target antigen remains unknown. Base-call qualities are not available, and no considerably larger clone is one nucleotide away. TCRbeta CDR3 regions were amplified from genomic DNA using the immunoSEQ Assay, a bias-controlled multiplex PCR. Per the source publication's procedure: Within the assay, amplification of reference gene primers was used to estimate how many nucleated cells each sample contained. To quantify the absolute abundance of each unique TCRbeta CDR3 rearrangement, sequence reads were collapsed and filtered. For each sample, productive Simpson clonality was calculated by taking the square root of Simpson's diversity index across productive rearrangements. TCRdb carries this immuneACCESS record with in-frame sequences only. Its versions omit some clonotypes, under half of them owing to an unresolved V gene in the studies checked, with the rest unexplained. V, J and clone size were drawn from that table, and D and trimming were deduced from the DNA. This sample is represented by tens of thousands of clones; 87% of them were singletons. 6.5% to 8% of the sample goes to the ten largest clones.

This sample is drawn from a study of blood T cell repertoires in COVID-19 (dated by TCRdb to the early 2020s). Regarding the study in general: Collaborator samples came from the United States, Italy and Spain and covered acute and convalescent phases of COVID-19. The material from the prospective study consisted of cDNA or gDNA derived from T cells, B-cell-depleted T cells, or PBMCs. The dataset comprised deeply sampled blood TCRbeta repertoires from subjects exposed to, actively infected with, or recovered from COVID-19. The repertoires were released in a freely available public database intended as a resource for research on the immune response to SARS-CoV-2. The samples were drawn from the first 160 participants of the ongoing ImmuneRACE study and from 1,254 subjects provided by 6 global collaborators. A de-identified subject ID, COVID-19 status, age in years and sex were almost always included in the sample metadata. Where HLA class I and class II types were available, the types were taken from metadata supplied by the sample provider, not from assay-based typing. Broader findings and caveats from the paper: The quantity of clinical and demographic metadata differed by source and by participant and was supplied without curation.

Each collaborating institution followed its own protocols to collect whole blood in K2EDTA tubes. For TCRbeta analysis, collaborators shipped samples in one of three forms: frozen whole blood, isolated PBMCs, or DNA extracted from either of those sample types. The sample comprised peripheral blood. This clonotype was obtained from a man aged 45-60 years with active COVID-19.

This receptor has the CDR3 CASSLVGSAGGGETQYF. DNA sequence: TGCGCCAGCAGCTTGGTTGGTTCGGCGGGAGGGGGAGAGACCCAGTACTTC. The chain uses TRBV5-1 and TRBJ2-5, and TRBD2 aligns with 9 junction nucleotides. V is pruned by 0 bases and J by 4 bases, leaving 10 bases of the junction without a gene match. CDR1 and CDR2, looked up from the germline V gene, are SGHRS and YFSETQ. Its CDR3 holds 17 amino acids, cysteine through phenylalanine. The kept DNA is CDR3 alone, 51 bases in frame from the first base.